One sample yielded the 3 T cell receptor beta chains listed below, sequenced in a study of T cells in Graves' hyperthyroidism and ophthalmopathy. Amplified TCR beta CDR3 regions derived from RNA transcripts. HTBI primers were employed in a first-round RT-PCR of the TCR CDR3. TCRdb re-called the multiplex PCR reads through MiXCR, storing one row per CDR3 protein. This sample has about 620,000 distinct CDR3 sequences; 16% occur once, and the top ten carry around 3.9%. Specimen: blood. The receptors here all came from a woman in her twenties or thirties with Graves' hyperthyroidism.

This clonotype showed up many times. V usage is TRBV28 and J usage is TRBJ2-1; the match to TRBD2 covers 13 bases. The CDR3 has 17 amino acids. Germline CDR1 reads MDHEN; CDR2 reads SYDVKM. The trim removed 6 bases at V and 4 bases at J, leaving 9 bases unmatched. DNA for the CDR3: TGTGCCAGCAGACTAGCGGGAGGGACCTTACGGTACAATGAGCAGTTCTTC. Translating gives CASRLAGGTLRYNEQFF. Drawing the rest from reference TRBV28 and TRBJ2-1, the complete variable domain is DVKVTQSSRYLVKRTGEKVFLECVQDMDHENMFWYRQDPGLGLRLIYFSYDVKMKEKGDIPEGYSVSREKKERFSLILESASTNQTSMYLCASRLAGGTLRYNEQFFGPGTRLTVL.

This clonotype was observed at least ten times. The CDR3 DNA reads TGCAGTGCTTTTCCGGGACTAGCGGCACTGGGGGAGCAGTTCTTC. Amino acids: CSAFPGLAALGEQFF. The chain employs TRBV20-1 and TRBJ2-1, with 11 bases aligning to TRBD2. V lost 5 bases to trimming and J lost 10 bases; unmatched junction nucleotides: 13. The CDR3 length is 15 residues. The V gene's germline CDR1 is DFQATT and CDR2 SNEGSKA (reference sequence).

This clonotype has a handful of counts. This rearrangement joins TRBV3-1 to TRBJ1-2; 10 bases are shared with TRBD1. The CDR3 sequence is 15 residues long. CDR1 is LGHDT, CDR2 YNNKEL, per germline (reference sequence). The V and J ends lost 10 bases and 6 bases, in that order; junction bases with no gene match: 14. CDR3 protein: CATRENPGQGHGYTF. The CDR3 bases are TGTGCCACGCGCGAAAATCCGGGACAGGGGCATGGCTACACCTTC. Looking up the rest from reference TRBV3-1 and TRBJ1-2 gives the full variable domain: DTAVSQTPKYLVTQMGNDKSIKCEQNLGHDTMYWYKQDSKKFLKIMFSYNNKELIINETVPNRFSPKSPDKAHLNLHINSLELGDSAVYFCATRENPGQGHGYTFGSGTRLTVV.